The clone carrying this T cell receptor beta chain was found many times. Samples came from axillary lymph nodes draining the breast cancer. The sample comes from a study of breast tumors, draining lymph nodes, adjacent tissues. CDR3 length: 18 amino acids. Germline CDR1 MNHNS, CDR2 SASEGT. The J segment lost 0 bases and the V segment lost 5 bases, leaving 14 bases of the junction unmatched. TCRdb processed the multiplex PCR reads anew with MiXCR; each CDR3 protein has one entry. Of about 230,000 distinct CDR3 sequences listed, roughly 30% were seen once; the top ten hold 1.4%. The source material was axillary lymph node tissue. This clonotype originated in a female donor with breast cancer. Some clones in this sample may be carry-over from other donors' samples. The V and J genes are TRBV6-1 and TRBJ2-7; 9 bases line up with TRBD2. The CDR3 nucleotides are TGTGCCAGCAGTCCCCTCCGCTGGGCGGGAGGGGGCTCCTACGAGCAGTACTTC. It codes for CASSPLRWAGGGSYEQYF.